Reported below is one TCR beta chain. Antigen specificity is unknown. This entry comes from a study of T-cell reconstitution after alpha-beta-depleted transplantation in children. Unique molecular identifiers tagged the TCRbeta library. TCRdb fed the PCR reads into MiXCR, producing one record per CDR3 protein. The sample records more than 200,000 distinct CDR3 sequences, under 30% being singletons. Study outcomes and limitations: It was reported that alpha-beta T cells came from several hundred expanded graft clones (about two months after transplant). Surviving recipient cells, namely T cells and thymic progenitors, were the source of high day-60 TCRbeta diversity in some patients. T-cell numbers and diversity one year post-transplant derived largely from freshly generated T cells.

Per germline, CDR1 SGHRS and CDR2 YFSETQ. The CDR3 totals 15 residues. V lost 4 bases, J lost 5 bases, and 13 bases lay in between. The specimen comprised PBMCs, mostly from graft donor cells, sampled 360 days after TCRalphabeta/CD19-depleted stem cell transplant. The rearrangement uses TRBV5-1 and TRBJ1-6, with a tentative D call TRBD1 (5 bases). The sequence derives from a female patient aged 2-10 years who had a stem cell transplant for congenital amegakaryocytic thrombocytopenia, so the T cells may come from the graft donor. The CDR3 nucleotides are TGCGCCAGCAGCCACGGGGACCGAGATAATTCACCCCTCCACTTT. Protein: CASSHGDRDNSPLHF.